This T cell receptor (beta chain) was identified during a study of T cell responses to AZD1222 COVID-19 vaccine. The table came from immunoSEQ multiplex PCR; TCRdb's copy has only in-frame clones and leaves some out. Found here are under 100,000 clones, roughly 90% of them singletons; the top ten hold over 4.5%. Germline-derived CDR1 and CDR2 are LNHDA and SQIVND (reference sequence). The V end lost 2 bases, the J end lost 0 bases, and 14 bases lay between the germline ends. There are 17 residues in the CDR3. General study points: Regions 160-218 and 743-854 dominated among vaccine-associated CD4 TCRs spanning spike. Baseline serology detected seropositivity in only a handful of AZD1222 recipients.

Regarding this clone: Antigen: not known.

The sample here was peripheral blood, taken on day 0 of AZD1222 vaccination. The TCR originated in an adult in good health. This sequence joins TRBV19 and TRBJ1-5; D is possibly TRBD1 (5 bases). In nucleotides, the CDR3 is TGTGCCAGTAGTATACCCCCGGGGACTTTTAGCAATCAGCCCCAGCATTTT. Its protein product is CASSIPPGTFSNQPQHF.